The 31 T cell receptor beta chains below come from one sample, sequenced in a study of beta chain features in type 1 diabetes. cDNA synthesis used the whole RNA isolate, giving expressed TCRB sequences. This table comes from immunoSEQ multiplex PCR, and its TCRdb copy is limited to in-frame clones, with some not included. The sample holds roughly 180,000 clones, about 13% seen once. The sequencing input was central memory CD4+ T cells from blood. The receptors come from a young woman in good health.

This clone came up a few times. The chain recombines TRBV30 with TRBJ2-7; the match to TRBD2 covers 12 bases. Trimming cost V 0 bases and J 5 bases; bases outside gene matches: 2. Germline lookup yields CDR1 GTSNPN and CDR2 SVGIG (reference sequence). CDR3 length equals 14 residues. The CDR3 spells CAWSVRLAGDEQYF. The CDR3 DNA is TGTGCCTGGAGTGTCCGACTAGCGGGGGACGAGCAGTACTTC. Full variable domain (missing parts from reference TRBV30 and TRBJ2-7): SQTIHQWPATLVQPVGSPLSLECTVEGTSNPNLYWYRQAAGRGLQLLFYSVGIGQISSEVPQNLSASRPQDRQFILSSKKLLLSDSGFYLCAWSVRLAGDEQYFGPGTRLTVT.

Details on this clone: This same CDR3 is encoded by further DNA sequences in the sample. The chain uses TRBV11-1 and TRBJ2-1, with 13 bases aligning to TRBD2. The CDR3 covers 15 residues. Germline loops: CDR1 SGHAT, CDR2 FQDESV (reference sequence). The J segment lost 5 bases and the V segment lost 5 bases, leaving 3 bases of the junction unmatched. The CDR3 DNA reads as TGTGCCAGCAGCCTCGGGACTAGCGGGAACAATGAGCAGTTCTTC. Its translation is CASSLGTSGNNEQFF.

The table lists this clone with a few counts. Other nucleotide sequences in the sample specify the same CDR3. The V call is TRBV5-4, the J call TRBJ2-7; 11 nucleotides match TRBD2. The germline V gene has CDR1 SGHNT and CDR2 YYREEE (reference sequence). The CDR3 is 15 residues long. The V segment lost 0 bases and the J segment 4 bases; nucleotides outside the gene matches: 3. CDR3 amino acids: CASSLAGTSGYEQYF. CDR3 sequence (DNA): TGTGCCAGCAGCTTGGCCGGGACTAGCGGATACGAGCAGTACTTC. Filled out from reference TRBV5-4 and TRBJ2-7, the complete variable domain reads ETGVTQSPTHLIKTRGQQVTLRCSSQSGHNTVSWYQQALGQGPQFIFQYYREEENGRGNFPPRFSGLQFPNYSSELNVNALELDDSALYLCASSLAGTSGYEQYFGPGTRLTVT.

The CDR3 here is CAWSVPAGDNTIYF. CDR3 DNA: TGTGCCTGGAGTGTACCCGCAGGGGACAACACCATATATTTT. V usage is TRBV30 and J usage is TRBJ1-3, with D possibly TRBD1 on 6 matching bases. V was pared by 0 bases and J by 7 bases, with 13 bases between. The CDR3 runs to 14 residues. In germline, CDR1 is GTSNPN, CDR2 SVGIG (reference sequence).

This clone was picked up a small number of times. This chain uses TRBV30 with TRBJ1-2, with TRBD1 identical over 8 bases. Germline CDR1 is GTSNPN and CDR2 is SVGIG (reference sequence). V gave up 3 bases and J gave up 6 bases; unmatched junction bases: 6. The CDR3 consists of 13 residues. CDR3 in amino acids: CAWSAGQGDGYTF. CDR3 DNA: TGTGCCTGGAGCGCCGGACAGGGTGATGGCTACACCTTC.

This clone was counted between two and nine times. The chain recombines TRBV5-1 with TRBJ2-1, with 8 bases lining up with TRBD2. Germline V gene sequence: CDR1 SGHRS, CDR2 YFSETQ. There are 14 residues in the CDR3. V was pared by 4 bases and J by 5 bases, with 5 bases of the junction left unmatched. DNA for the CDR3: TGCGCCAGCAGCCGACTAGCGTCCCACAATGAGCAGTTCTTC. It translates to CASSRLASHNEQFF.

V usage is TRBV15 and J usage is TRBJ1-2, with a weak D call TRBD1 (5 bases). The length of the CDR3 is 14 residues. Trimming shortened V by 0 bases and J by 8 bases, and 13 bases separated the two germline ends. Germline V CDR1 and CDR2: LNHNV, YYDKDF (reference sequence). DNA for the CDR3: TGTGCCACCAGCAGAGATTTTGGGGGGAACGGCTACACCTTC. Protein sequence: CATSRDFGGNGYTF.

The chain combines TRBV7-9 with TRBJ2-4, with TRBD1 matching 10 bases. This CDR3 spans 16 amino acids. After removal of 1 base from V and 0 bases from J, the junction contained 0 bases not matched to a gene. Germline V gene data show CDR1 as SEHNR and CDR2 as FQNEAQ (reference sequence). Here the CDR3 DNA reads TGTGCCAGCAGCTTAGGGGACAGGGGAGCCAAAAACATTCAGTACTTC. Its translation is CASSLGDRGAKNIQYF.

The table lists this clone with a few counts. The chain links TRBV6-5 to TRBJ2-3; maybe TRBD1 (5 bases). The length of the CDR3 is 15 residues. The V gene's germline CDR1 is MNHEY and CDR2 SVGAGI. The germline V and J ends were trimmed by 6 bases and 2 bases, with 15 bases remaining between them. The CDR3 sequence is CASSRHQGTTDTQYF. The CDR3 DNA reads TGTGCCAGCAGCCGCCACCAGGGTACCACAGATACGCAGTATTTT.

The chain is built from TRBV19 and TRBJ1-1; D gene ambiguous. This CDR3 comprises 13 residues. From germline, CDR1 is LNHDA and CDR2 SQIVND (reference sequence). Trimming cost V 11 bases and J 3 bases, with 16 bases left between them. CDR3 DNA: TGTGCCTGTCAGGAAAACGGGGACACTGAAGCTTTCTTT. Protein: CACQENGDTEAFF.

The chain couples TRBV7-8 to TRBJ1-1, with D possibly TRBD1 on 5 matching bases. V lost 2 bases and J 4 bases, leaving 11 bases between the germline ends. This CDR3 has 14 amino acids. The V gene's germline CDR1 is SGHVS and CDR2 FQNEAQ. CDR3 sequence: CASSLILGGTEAFF. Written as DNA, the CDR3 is TGTGCCAGCAGCTTAATCCTGGGGGGCACTGAAGCTTTCTTT. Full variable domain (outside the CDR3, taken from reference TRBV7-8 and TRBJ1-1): GAGVSQSPRYKVAKRGQDVALRCDPISGHVSLFWYQQALGQGPEFLTYFQNEAQLDKSGLPSDRFFAERPEGSVSTLKIQRTQQEDSAVYLCASSLILGGTEAFFGQGTRLTVV.

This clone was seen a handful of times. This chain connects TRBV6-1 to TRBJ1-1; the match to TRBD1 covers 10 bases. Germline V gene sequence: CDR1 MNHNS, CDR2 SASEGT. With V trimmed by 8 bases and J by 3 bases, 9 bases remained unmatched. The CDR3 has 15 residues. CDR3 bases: TGTGCCAGCGGTGTGACAGGGGGCGCGGACACTGAAGCTTTCTTT. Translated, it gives CASGVTGGADTEAFF.

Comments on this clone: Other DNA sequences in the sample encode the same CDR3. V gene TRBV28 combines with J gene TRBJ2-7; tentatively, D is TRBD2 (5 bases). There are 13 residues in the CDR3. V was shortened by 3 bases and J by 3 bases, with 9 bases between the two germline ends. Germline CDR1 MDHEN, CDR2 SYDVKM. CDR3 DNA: TGTGCCAGCAGTTTCCCTGGACTCTACGAGCAGTACTTC. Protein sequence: CASSFPGLYEQYF. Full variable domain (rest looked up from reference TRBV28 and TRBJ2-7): DVKVTQSSRYLVKRTGEKVFLECVQDMDHENMFWYRQDPGLGLRLIYFSYDVKMKEKGDIPEGYSVSREKKERFSLILESASTNQTSMYLCASSFPGLYEQYFGPGTRLTVT.

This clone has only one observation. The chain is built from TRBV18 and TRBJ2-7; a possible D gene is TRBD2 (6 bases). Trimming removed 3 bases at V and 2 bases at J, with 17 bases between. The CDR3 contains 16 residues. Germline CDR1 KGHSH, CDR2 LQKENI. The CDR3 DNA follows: TGTGCCAGCTCACCCCCTGGGGGGTTGTGGCCCTACGAGCAGTACTTC. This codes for CASSPPGGLWPYEQYF.

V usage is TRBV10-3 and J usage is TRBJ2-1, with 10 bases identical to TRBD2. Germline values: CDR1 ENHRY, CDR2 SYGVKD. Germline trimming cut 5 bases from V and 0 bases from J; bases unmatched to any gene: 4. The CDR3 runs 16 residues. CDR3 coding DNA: TGTGCCATCAGTACATTAGCGGGAGGCTCCTACAATGAGCAGTTCTTC. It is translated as CAISTLAGGSYNEQFF.

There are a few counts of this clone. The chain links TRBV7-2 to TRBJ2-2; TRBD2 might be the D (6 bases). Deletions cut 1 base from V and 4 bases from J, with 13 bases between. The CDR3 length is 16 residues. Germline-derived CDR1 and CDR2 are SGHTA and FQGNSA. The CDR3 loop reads CASSLVVGGGTGELFF. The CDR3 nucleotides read TGTGCCAGCAGCTTAGTGGTGGGGGGAGGCACCGGGGAGCTGTTTTTT.

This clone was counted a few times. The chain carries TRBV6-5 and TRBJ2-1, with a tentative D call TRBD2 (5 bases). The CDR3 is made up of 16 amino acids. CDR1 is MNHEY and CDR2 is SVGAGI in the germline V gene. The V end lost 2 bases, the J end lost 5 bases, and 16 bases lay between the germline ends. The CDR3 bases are TGTGCCAGCAGTTACGTGAACCGGGGAACTCACAATGAGCAGTTCTTC. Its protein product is CASSYVNRGTHNEQFF.

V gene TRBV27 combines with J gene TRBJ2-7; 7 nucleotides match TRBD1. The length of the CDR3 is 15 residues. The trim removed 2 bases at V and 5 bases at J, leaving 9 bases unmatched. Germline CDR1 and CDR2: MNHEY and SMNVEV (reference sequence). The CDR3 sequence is CASSLVGQTNHEQYF. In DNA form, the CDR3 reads TGTGCCAGCAGTTTAGTGGGACAGACCAACCACGAGCAGTACTTC.

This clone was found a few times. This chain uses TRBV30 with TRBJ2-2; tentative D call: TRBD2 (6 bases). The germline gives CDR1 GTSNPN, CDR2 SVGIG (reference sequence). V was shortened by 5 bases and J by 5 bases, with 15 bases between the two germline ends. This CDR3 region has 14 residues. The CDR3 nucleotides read TGTGCCTGGGCTCGGGACTCCAGGACCGGGGAGCTGTTTTTT. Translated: CAWARDSRTGELFF.

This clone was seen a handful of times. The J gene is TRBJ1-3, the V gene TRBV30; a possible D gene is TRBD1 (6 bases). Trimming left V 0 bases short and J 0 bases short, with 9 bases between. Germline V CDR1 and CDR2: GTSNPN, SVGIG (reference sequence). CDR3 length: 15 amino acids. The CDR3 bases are TGTGCCTGGAGTGTAACAGGGAGCTCTGGAAACACCATATATTTT. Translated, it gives CAWSVTGSSGNTIYF. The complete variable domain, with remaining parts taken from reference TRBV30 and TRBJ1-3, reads SQTIHQWPATLVQPVGSPLSLECTVEGTSNPNLYWYRQAAGRGLQLLFYSVGIGQISSEVPQNLSASRPQDRQFILSSKKLLLSDSGFYLCAWSVTGSSGNTIYFGEGSWLTVV.

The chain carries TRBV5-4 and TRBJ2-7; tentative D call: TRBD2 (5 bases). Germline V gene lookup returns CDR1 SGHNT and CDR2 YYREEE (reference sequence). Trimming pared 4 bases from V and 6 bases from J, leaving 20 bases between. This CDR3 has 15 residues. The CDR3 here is CASSPGFAQGSEQYF. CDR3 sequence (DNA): TGTGCCAGCAGCCCGGGGTTTGCCCAAGGGAGCGAGCAGTACTTC.

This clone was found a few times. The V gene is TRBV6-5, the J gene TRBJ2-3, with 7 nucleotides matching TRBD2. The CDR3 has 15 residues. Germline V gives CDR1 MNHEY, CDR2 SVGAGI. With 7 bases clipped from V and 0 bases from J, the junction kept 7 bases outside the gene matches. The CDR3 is CASKLAFTSTDTQYF. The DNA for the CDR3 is TGTGCCAGCAAACTAGCGTTTACTAGCACAGATACGCAGTATTTT.

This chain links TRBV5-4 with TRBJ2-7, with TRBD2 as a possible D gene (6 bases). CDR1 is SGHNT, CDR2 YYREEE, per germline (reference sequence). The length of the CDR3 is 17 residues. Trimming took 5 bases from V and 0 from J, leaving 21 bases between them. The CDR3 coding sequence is TGTGCCAGCAGGAACCTAGGACGCGGGACCAGCTCCTACGAGCAGTACTTC. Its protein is CASRNLGRGTSSYEQYF.

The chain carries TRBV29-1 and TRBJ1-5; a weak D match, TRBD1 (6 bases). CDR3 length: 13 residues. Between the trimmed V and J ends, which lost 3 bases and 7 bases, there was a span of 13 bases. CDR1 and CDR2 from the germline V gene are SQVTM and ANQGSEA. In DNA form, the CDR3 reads TGCAGCGTTGAGTTGGGGGCTGGGCAGCCCCAGCATTTT. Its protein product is CSVELGAGQPQHF. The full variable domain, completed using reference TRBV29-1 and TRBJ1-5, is SAVISQKPSRDICQRGTSLTIQCQVDSQVTMMFWYRQQPGQSLTLIATANQGSEATYESGFVIDKFPISRPNLTFSTLTVSNMSPEDSSIYLCSVELGAGQPQHFGDGTRLSIL.

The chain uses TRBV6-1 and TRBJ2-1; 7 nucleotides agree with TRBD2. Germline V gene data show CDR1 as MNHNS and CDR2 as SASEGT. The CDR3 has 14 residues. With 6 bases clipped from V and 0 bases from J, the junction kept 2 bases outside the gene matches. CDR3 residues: CASSRDYSYNEQFF. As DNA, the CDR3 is TGTGCCAGCAGCCGGGACTACTCCTACAATGAGCAGTTCTTC.

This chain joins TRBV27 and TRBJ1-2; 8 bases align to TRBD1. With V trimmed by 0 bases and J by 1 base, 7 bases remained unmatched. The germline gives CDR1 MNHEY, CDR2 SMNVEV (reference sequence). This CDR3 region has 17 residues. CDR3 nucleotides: TGTGCCAGCAGTTTATCGTCCGGGACAGGCGTTAACTATGGCTACACCTTC. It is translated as CASSLSSGTGVNYGYTF.

CDR3 sequence reads: CASSLKRSPQDNEQFF. The CDR3 DNA is TGTGCCAGCAGCTTAAAGCGGTCACCACAAGACAATGAGCAGTTCTTC. The gene calls are TRBV7-9 and TRBJ2-1; weak D call: TRBD2 (5 bases). The CDR3 has 16 residues. Germline V gene sequence: CDR1 SEHNR, CDR2 FQNEAQ (reference sequence). V shed 2 bases and J shed 5 bases, with 16 bases lying between them.

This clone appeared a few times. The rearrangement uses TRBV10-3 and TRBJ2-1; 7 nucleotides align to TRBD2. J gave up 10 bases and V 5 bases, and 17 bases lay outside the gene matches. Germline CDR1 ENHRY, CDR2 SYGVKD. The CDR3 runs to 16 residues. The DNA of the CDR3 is TGTGCCATCAGTTCCATACACCGGGACTATGCTCACGAGCAGTTCTTC. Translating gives CAISSIHRDYAHEQFF.

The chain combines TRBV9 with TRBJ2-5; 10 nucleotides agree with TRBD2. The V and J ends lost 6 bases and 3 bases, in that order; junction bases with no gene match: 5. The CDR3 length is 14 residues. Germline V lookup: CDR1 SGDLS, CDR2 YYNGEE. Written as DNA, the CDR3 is TGTGCCAGCACTACGGGACTAGCGAAAGAGACCCAGTACTTC. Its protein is CASTTGLAKETQYF.

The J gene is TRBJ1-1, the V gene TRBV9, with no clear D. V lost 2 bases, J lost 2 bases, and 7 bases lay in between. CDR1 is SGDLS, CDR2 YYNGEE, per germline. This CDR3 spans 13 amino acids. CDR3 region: CASSVTGNTEAFF. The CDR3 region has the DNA TGTGCCAGCAGCGTTACGGGAAACACTGAAGCTTTCTTT. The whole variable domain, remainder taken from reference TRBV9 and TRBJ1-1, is DSGVTQTPKHLITATGQRVTLRCSPRSGDLSVYWYQQSLDQGLQFLIQYYNGEERAKGNILERFSAQQFPDLHSELNLSSLELGDSALYFCASSVTGNTEAFFGQGTRLTVV.

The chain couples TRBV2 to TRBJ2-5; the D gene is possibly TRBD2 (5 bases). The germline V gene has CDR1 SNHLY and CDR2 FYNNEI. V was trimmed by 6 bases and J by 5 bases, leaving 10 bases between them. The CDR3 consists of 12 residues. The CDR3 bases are TGTGCCAGCAGGCGGGCCAGGGAGACCCAGTACTTC. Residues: CASRRARETQYF.